This T cell receptor (beta chain) was recovered during a study of T cells in localized non-small cell lung cancer (dated by TCRdb to about 2020). Regarding the complete study: T cell repertoires of fewer than 250 early-stage NSCLC patients were analyzed, with tumors being compared against uninvolved tumor-adjacent lungs. The cohort comprised 200 to 300 treatment-naïve NSCLC patients with resected, localized lung tumors. NSCLC patients had a mean age of approximately 66 years, and around 130 were male and some 98 female.

From the germline V gene, CDR1 is MDHEN and CDR2 is SYDVKM. Counted from cysteine to phenylalanine, this CDR3 has 15 amino acids. Of the read, only the CDR3 DNA is kept; its 45 bases are in frame from base 1. At diagnosis, peripheral blood, uninvolved tumor-adjacent lung and tumor were collected and stored as a combination of fresh-frozen and FFPE material. For TCR repertoire profiling, blood samples were analyzed in the form of peripheral blood mononuclear cells. General findings and caveats noted by the study authors: A median of about 53 of the top 100 tumor clones were detected in paired uninvolved adjacent lung, and some 28 of these tumor clones were also found among the top 100 clones of the paired uninvolved adjacent lung. Multi-region tumor sequencing was not performed, so intratumor heterogeneity could not be excluded. The highest T cell clonality was observed in uninvolved tumor-adjacent lung, where clonality exceeded that of tumor, suggesting that antigenic responses were more focused in uninvolved tumor-adjacent lung. Higher T cell density in blood was associated with longer overall survival, whereas higher clonality in adjacent lung was associated with shorter survival. Because the study design was exploratory, TCR variables were selected using unadjusted p-values without false-discovery rate correction.

A word on this clone: Its antigen has not been determined. An end of the junction differs from the germline gene, which may be a read error. At the DNA level, this CDR3 is encoded by other sequences in the same sample as well.

The immunoSEQ Assay was used to sequence TCR beta CDR3 regions from DNA. The published analysis was carried out like this. T cell density was computed as TCR beta template counts normalized to usable DNA estimated by amplifying housekeeping genes. Richness was estimated using the preseqR package, with extrapolation to 400,000 templates for PBMC samples and to 120,000 templates for tissue samples. Clonality was taken to be one minus Pielou's evenness. Tissue-enriched TCRs were identified by differential abundance testing using productive amino-acid clonotypes, minimum total count 5 and alpha 0.1. Repertoire overlap between compartments was quantified with the Jaccard Index and Morisita Overlap Index. GLIPH clustered TCR beta CDR3s with public tetramer-defined viral CDR3s; viral motifs required at least three viral sequences plus V-gene enrichment. The source is immuneACCESS, and TCRdb retained only in-frame sequences with V and J called. Part of the clones is not carried over; for the studies checked, unresolved V genes explain less than half of this, and the remainder is unexplained. That table furnishes V, J and clone size, whereas the DNA furnished D and trimming. In this sample the table shows about 28,000 clones, 87% of which occur a single time. The leading ten clones occupy roughly 7% of the sample.

This receptor was identified in a male donor at least 60 years old with stage I lung adenocarcinoma. The sequence links TRBV28 to TRBJ1-5; the best D guess is TRBD1, with 5 bases matching. Specimen: peripheral blood, collected before any cancer treatment. The encoded CDR3 is CASKFRADSNQPQHF. The DNA reads TGTGCCAGCAAATTCAGGGCCGATAGCAACCAGCCCCAGCATTTT.